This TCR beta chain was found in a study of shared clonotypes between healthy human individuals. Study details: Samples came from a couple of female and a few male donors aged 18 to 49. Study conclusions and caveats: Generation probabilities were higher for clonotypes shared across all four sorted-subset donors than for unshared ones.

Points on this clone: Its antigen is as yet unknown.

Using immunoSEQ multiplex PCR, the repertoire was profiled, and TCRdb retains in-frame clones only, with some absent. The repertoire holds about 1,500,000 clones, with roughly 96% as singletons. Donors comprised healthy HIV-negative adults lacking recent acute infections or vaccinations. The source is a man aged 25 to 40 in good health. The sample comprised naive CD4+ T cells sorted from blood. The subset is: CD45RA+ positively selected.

CDR3 DNA: TGTGCCAGCAGCCTTCAGACAGGGGGCATGGGGAGCTCTGGAAACACCATATATTTT. Protein product: CASSLQTGGMGSSGNTIYF. This chain joins TRBV9 and TRBJ1-3; 10 nucleotides match TRBD1. The ends lost 4 bases at V and 0 bases at J; junction bases unmatched: 13. Germline V lookup: CDR1 SGDLS, CDR2 YYNGEE. The CDR3 has 19 amino acids.